Sequencing of this T cell receptor beta chain was carried out in a study of shared clonotypes between healthy human individuals. The germline CDR1 and CDR2 sequences are LNHNV and YYDKDF (reference sequence). V was shortened by 0 bases and J by 2 bases, with 20 bases between the two germline ends. The CDR3 runs to 20 residues. Original methodology: ImmunoSEQ junction-only sequences lacked quality scores, so their filtering differed. Using immunoSEQ multiplex PCR, the repertoire was profiled, and TCRdb retains in-frame clones only, with some absent. V and J calls and clone size come straight from that table; D and trimming were deduced from the DNA. Here the sample spans 2 million to 2.5 million clones, over 85% being singletons.

The chain combines TRBV15 with TRBJ2-6; no definite D call. Sequenced material: naive CD4+ T cells from PBMCs. Subset meaning: CD45RA+ positively selected. The receptor was derived from a man between 18 and 35 years old in good health. Some clones in this sample may be carry-over from other donors' samples. The CDR3 region is CATSREYGGAWAAGANVLTF. The CDR3 bases are TGTGCCACCAGCAGAGAATACGGCGGTGCCTGGGCCGCTGGGGCCAACGTCCTGACTTTC. Complete variable domain (other parts from reference TRBV15 and TRBJ2-6): DAMVIQNPRYQVTQFGKPVTLSCSQTLNHNVMYWYQQKSSQAPKLLFHYYDKDFNNEADTPDNFQSRRPNTSFCFLDIRSPGLGDTAMYLCATSREYGGAWAAGANVLTFGAGSRLTVL.